This T cell receptor (beta chain) was obtained from a study of T cell responses to AZD1222 COVID-19 vaccine. The CDR3 covers 15 residues. Germline V lookup: CDR1 LGHNA, CDR2 YSLEER. V lost 3 bases, J lost 5 bases, and 11 bases lay in between. The assay was immunoSEQ multiplex PCR, and TCRdb's table has in-frame clones only and misses some. Of under 200,000 clones in the sample, roughly nine tenths are singletons; the top ten hold approximately 2%. This clone was found a few times. The sample was peripheral blood, taken on day 0 of AZD1222 vaccination. This chain links TRBV4-3 with TRBJ1-6; D unresolved. This TCR was recovered from an adult in good health. The CDR3 reads CASSHIGINNSPLHF. The CDR3 coding sequence is TGCGCCAGCAGCCACATAGGTATAAATAATTCACCCCTCCACTTT.